The 12 T cell receptor beta chains given below trace back to one sample, sequenced in a study of blood T cell repertoires in COVID-19. Libraries were prepared by immunoSEQ multiplex PCR; TCRdb keeps only in-frame clonotypes and omits some of them. The repertoire holds fewer than 150,000 clones, with 60% to 85% as singletons. The sequencing input was peripheral blood. These TCRs come from a man between 65 and 80 years old with acute or convalescent COVID-19.

V gene TRBV6-2 or TRBV6-3 combines with J gene TRBJ1-2; D might be TRBD1 (5 bases). Trimming shortened V by 4 bases and J by 5 bases, and 17 bases separated the two germline ends. CDR1 and CDR2 from the germline V gene are MNHEY and SVGEGT. This CDR3 comprises 15 residues. The CDR3 DNA reads as TGTGCCAGCAGTTCCTCTGGGGCAGACCATTATGGCTACACCTTC. Amino acids: CASSSSGADHYGYTF.

This clone has just one count. The junction and the germline gene differ at one end; a read error may be behind it. The V call is TRBV19, the J call TRBJ1-4, with D unresolved. CDR1 LNHDA and CDR2 SQIVND come from the germline V gene (reference sequence). The CDR3 sequence is 14 residues long. CDR3 region: CASRIDPVNEKLFF. The CDR3 bases are TGTGCCAGTAGGATAGACCCAGTTAATGAAAAACTGTTTTTT.

The chain uses TRBV19 and TRBJ1-1, with 7 positions matching TRBD1. Germline-derived CDR1 and CDR2 are LNHDA and SQIVND (reference sequence). The CDR3 sequence is 13 residues long. The V and J ends lost 7 bases and 4 bases, in that order; junction bases with no gene match: 6. The CDR3 loop is CASTWRGPTEAFF. In DNA form, the CDR3 reads TGTGCCAGTACGTGGAGGGGGCCCACTGAAGCTTTCTTT.

This clone was observed once. The DNA for the CDR3 is TGTGCCAGCTCACCGATCGTTTCCTCGGGGTCCACCGGGGAGCTGTTTTTT. Its protein product is CASSPIVSSGSTGELFF. The rearrangement joins TRBV18 to TRBJ2-2; possibly TRBD2 for D (5 bases). CDR3 length: 17 residues. Germline V CDR1 and CDR2: KGHSH, LQKENI. V lost 3 bases and J lost 4, with 18 bases in between.

This clone appeared once. The gene calls are TRBV4-3 and TRBJ2-3; D unresolved. CDR3 size: 13 residues. V was cut by 5 bases and J by 6 bases, with 12 bases left in between. The germline CDR1 and CDR2 sequences are LGHNA and YSLEER. CDR3 protein: CASSTSRFDTQYF. DNA of the CDR3: TGCGCCAGCAGCACCTCCAGATTTGATACGCAGTATTTT.

This chain uses TRBV12-3 or TRBV12-4 with TRBJ1-2; no definite D call. The CDR3 consists of 13 residues. V was shortened by 2 bases and J by 4 bases, with 8 bases between the two germline ends. This chain's CDR3 is CASSLLEFYGYTF. CDR3 sequence (DNA): TGTGCCAGCAGTTTATTGGAGTTCTATGGCTACACCTTC.

V and J are TRBV10-3 and TRBJ1-3; D is possibly TRBD1 (6 bases). Germline V gene sequence: CDR1 ENHRY, CDR2 SYGVKD. The V end lost 4 bases, the J end lost 5 bases, and 12 bases lay between the germline ends. The CDR3 extends over 14 amino acids. Here the CDR3 reads CAISGQGLRNTIYF. DNA of the CDR3: TGTGCCATCAGTGGCCAGGGGCTGAGAAACACCATATATTTT.

This clone was seen only a few times. The V and J genes are TRBV20-1 and TRBJ2-1, with D unresolved. Trimming removed 3 bases at V and 0 bases at J, with 15 bases between. The CDR3 consists of 16 residues. Looked up from germline, CDR1 is DFQATT and CDR2 is SNEGSKA (reference sequence). CDR3 DNA: TGCAGTGCTAGTAAACGCGCTGGTAGCTCCTACAATGAGCAGTTCTTC. Amino acids: CSASKRAGSSYNEQFF.

The rearrangement joins TRBV10-3 to TRBJ1-4; no definite D call. Germline values: CDR1 ENHRY, CDR2 SYGVKD. V was cut by 3 bases and J by 9 bases, with 8 bases left in between. The CDR3 has 12 residues. CDR3 sequence reads: CAISDASQKLFF. In DNA, the CDR3 is TGTGCCATCAGTGACGCGTCCCAAAAACTGTTTTTT.

V gene TRBV24-1 combines with J gene TRBJ2-4; 10 bases align to TRBD1. This CDR3 spans 17 amino acids. Trimming removed 4 bases from V and 0 bases from J; junction bases left unmatched: 5. Germline CDR1 reads KGHDR; CDR2 reads SFDVKD. The DNA for the CDR3 is TGTGCCACCAGTGACTCCGGACAGGGGGTAGCCAAAAACATTCAGTACTTC. Translating gives CATSDSGQGVAKNIQYF.

The J gene is TRBJ2-7, the V gene TRBV5-4, with 7 bases identical to TRBD1. CDR1 and CDR2 from the germline V gene are SGHNT and YYREEE (reference sequence). The CDR3 is made up of 15 amino acids. J was trimmed by 4 bases and V by 1 base; bases with no gene match: 8. The CDR3, as DNA: TGTGCCAGCAGCTTGTGGGACAGAGACCTTTACGAGCAGTACTTC. This translates into CASSLWDRDLYEQYF.

CDR3 residues: CASFRRGTNYGYTF. The CDR3 region has the DNA TGTGCCAGCTTCCGCCGGGGGACTAACTATGGCTACACCTTC. The chain uses TRBV13 and TRBJ1-2, with a tentative D call TRBD1 (5 bases). Germline assignment: CDR1 PRHDT and CDR2 FYEKMQ (reference sequence). The CDR3 totals 14 residues. Between the trimmed V and J ends, which lost 8 bases and 0 bases, there was a span of 13 bases.